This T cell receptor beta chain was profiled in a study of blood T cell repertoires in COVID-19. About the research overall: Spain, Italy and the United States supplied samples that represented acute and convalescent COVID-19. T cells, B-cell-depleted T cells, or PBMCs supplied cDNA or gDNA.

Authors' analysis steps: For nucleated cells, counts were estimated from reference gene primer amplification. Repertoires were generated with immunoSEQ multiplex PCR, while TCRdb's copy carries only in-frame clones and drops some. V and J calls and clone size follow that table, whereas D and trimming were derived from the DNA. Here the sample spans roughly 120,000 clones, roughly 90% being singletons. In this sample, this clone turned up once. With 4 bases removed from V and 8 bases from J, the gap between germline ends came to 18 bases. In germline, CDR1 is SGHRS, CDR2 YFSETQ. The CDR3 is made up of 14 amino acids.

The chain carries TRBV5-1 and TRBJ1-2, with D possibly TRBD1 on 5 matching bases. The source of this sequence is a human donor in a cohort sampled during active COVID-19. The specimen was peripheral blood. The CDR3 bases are TGCGCCAGCAGCCCCACGCTGGGGGGAGGCGGCTACACCTTC. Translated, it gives CASSPTLGGGGYTF. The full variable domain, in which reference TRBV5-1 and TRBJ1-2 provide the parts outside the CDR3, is KAGVTQTPRYLIKTRGQQVTLSCSPISGHRSVSWYQQTPGQGLQFLFEYFSETQRNKGNFPGRFSGRQFSNSRSEMNVSTLELGDSALYLCASSPTLGGGGYTFGSGTRLTVV.